The rows below give T cell receptor beta chains drawn from one sample of a study of identical twins. Via MiXCR, TCRdb re-called the 5' RACE reads, giving one row per CDR3 protein. The repertoire has about 330,000 distinct CDR3 sequences, about 12% of them found once; the top ten carry 7.2%. This sample also belongs to another study, concerning yellow fever vaccine responses in identical twins.

The specimen was CD8+ T cells sorted from blood. The source is a woman aged 18-35 years in good health. The conserved cysteine and the conserved F or W are not part of the CDR3 here.

J gene | V gene | CDR3 protein
TRBJ1-5 | TRBV4-1 | ASSRQGEGQPQH
TRBJ2-5 | TRBV9 | ASSVDGVRETQY
TRBJ2-1 | TRBV29-1 | SVEPSGRAGEQF
TRBJ2-5 | TRBV25-1 | ASSEGQGQETQY
TRBJ2-3 | TRBV6-1 | ASSEGDSSTDTQY
TRBJ2-7 | TRBV20-1 | SARDPQTSGSYEQY
TRBJ1-1 | TRBV6-5 | ATRVGRYEAF
TRBJ2-1 | TRBV4-1 | ASSPPAGVPYH
TRBJ2-7 | TRBV7-9 | ASSSVGNYEQY
TRBJ2-7 | TRBV7-2 | ASSLGGQNYEQY
TRBJ1-1 | TRBV12-3/TRBV12-4 | ASSFLSEAF
TRBJ2-7 | TRBV27 | ASSLFRSQYEQY
TRBJ2-4 | TRBV5-6 | ASSFTGLAKNIQY
TRBJ2-3 | TRBV7-9 | ASSYRHNSSTDTQY
TRBJ2-2 | TRBV20-1 | SARGTDPDTGELF
TRBJ2-1 | TRBV9 | ASSARGGNPYNEQF
TRBJ1-5 | TRBV5-6 | ASSSFNQPQH
TRBJ2-2 | TRBV14 | ASSQVAGGRNTGELF
TRBJ2-7 | TRBV2 | ATSEVNRSYEQY
TRBJ2-4 | TRBV2 | ASSGLAKNIQY
TRBJ2-1 | TRBV20-1 | SARGTSGTSLYEQF
TRBJ2-3 | TRBV2 | ASGTSGSETLSTDTQY
TRBJ2-3 | TRBV20-1 | SAPSIAGELTDTQY
TRBJ2-1 | TRBV5-1 | ATRTVYNEQF
TRBJ2-2 | TRBV9 | ASGRSNTGELF
TRBJ1-2 | TRBV27 | ASSLKWGDRTNYGYT
TRBJ2-6 | TRBV7-7 | ASSSGDSGANVLT
TRBJ2-1 | TRBV29-1 | SALGAVAGGPKYNEQF
TRBJ2-1 | TRBV20-1 | SARATRQHNEQF
TRBJ2-4 | TRBV12-3/TRBV12-4 | ASSLVNIQY
TRBJ1-6 | TRBV28 | ASSLVSGSPLH
TRBJ2-1 | TRBV12-3/TRBV12-4 | ASRTSGTSFYNEQF
TRBJ2-1 | TRBV29-1 | SVAGGHGPESANEQF
TRBJ2-2 | TRBV6-5 | ASSYSTTGELF
TRBJ1-5 | TRBV2 | ASKEEGTNQPQH
TRBJ2-1 | TRBV5-6 | ASSLAGTSVPEQF
TRBJ2-7 | TRBV12-5 | ASGLPSTGTVSYEQY
TRBJ2-7 | TRBV25-1 | ASSFGDRESYEQY
TRBJ2-1 | TRBV27 | ASSFTTLDNEQF
TRBJ1-5 | TRBV4-1 | ASSQATPSNQPQH
TRBJ2-1 | TRBV11-2 | ASSQVRTSGRAPVSKQF
TRBJ2-3 | TRBV4-2 | ASSQRTGETDTQY
TRBJ1-5 | TRBV10-3 | AAGQPQH
TRBJ2-5 | TRBV7-9 | ASRLAEQETQY
TRBJ2-1 | TRBV12-3/TRBV12-4 | ASSPMGGSDEQF
TRBJ2-3 | TRBV4-1 | ASSQGGLAGEDTQY
TRBJ2-1 | TRBV24-1 | ATSDFASRNEQF
TRBJ2-1 | TRBV5-4 | ASSSGGPNNEQF
TRBJ1-1 | TRBV5-1 | ASSWGTGDTEAF
TRBJ2-7 | TRBV12-3/TRBV12-4 | ASSYGTGTYEQY
TRBJ2-7 | TRBV12-3/TRBV12-4 | ASSFPHRGEYEQY
TRBJ2-5 | TRBV24-1 | ATSESRQSTETQY
TRBJ2-3 | TRBV5-1 | ASSPDGLAVTDTQY